Presented here are 21 T cell receptor beta chains from one specimen sequenced in a study of CD8 T cells in ankylosing spondylitis. One entry per CDR3 protein, called by TCRdb with MiXCR from the 5' RACE reads. The sample lists about 360,000 distinct CDR3 sequences; 20% to 25% were seen once. Sequences were obtained from blood, either unsorted or a sorted T cell fraction (not recorded which). Receptors were obtained from a male donor with ankylosing spondylitis or in good health (not recorded which).

The chain has TRBV7-6 and TRBJ1-1; no definite D call. V lost 1 base, J lost 1 base, and 10 bases lay in between. The CDR3 is made up of 15 amino acids. Germline CDR1 and CDR2: SGHVS and FNYEAQ. The CDR3 coding sequence is TGTGCCAGCAGCTTAGTTGAGGGTTCGAACACTGAAGCTTTCTTT. This translates into CASSLVEGSNTEAFF.

The chain combines TRBV28 with TRBJ2-1; D not resolved. The V end lost 5 bases, the J end lost 7 bases, and 15 bases lay between the germline ends. The V gene's germline CDR1 is MDHEN and CDR2 SYDVKM. The CDR3 spans 14 residues. The CDR3 is CASSLLTLGNEQFF. CDR3 nucleotide sequence: TGTGCCAGCAGTCTCCTCACCCTAGGGAATGAGCAGTTCTTC. Full variable domain (missing parts from reference TRBV28 and TRBJ2-1): DVKVTQSSRYLVKRTGEKVFLECVQDMDHENMFWYRQDPGLGLRLIYFSYDVKMKEKGDIPEGYSVSREKKERFSLILESASTNQTSMYLCASSLLTLGNEQFFGPGTRLTVL.

The chain links TRBV6-5 to TRBJ2-2, with D possibly being TRBD1 or TRBD2 (5 bases each). Germline V gene lookup returns CDR1 MNHEY and CDR2 SVGAGI. Trimming took off 2 bases at V and 4 bases at J, with 17 bases between the two ends. CDR3 length equals 17 residues. CDR3 sequence reads: CASSYQHRDGATGELFF. The CDR3 nucleotides are TGTGCCAGCAGTTACCAACATCGGGACGGGGCCACCGGGGAGCTGTTTTTT.

V is TRBV9 and J is TRBJ2-5; D possibly corresponds to TRBD2 (5 bases). This CDR3 is 14 amino acids long. CDR1 is SGDLS and CDR2 is YYNGEE in the germline V gene. V lost 4 bases to trimming and J lost 3 bases, with 13 bases between them. The chain's CDR3 is CASSPRTWEETQYF. CDR3 sequence (DNA): TGTGCCAGCAGCCCCAGGACTTGGGAAGAGACCCAGTACTTC.

This clonotype was observed a few times. J is TRBJ2-2 and V is TRBV29-1; D is possibly TRBD1 (6 bases). The germline V gene encodes CDR1 SQVTM and CDR2 ANQGSEA. This CDR3 is 13 amino acids long. CDR3 DNA: TGCAGTGCCAGGGGCAGGGGCACCGGGGAGCTGTTTTTT. This gives the protein CSARGRGTGELFF.

This clonotype has just a few counts. This chain joins TRBV4-2 and TRBJ2-3, with 9 positions matching TRBD2. This CDR3 spans 17 amino acids. J was trimmed by 2 bases and V by 2 bases; bases with no gene match: 8. Germline values: CDR1 LGHNA, CDR2 YNFKEQ. The CDR3 DNA is TGTGCCAGCAGCCAATGGGTTGAGCGGGGGGCCACAGATACGCAGTATTTT. Translation: CASSQWVERGATDTQYF.

This chain joins TRBV7-9 and TRBJ1-1; unclear D gene. The CDR3 consists of 14 residues. Germline V gene data show CDR1 as SEHNR and CDR2 as FQNEAQ (reference sequence). Between the trimmed V and J ends, which lost 4 bases and 4 bases, there was a span of 13 bases. CDR3 protein: CASSSDPLGTEAFF. The CDR3 nucleotides read TGTGCCAGCAGCTCGGACCCATTGGGCACTGAAGCTTTCTTT.

V and J are TRBV7-3 and TRBJ2-4, with TRBD2 matching 8 bases. Germline CDR1 and CDR2: SGHTA and FQGTGA. The CDR3 loop spans 16 amino acids. Trimming removed 0 bases from V and 6 bases from J; junction bases left unmatched: 7. As DNA, the CDR3 is TGTGCCAGCAGCTTAACGGTTAGCGGGGTGCGAAACATTCAGTACTTC. Translated, it gives CASSLTVSGVRNIQYF.

The genes are TRBV5-5 and TRBJ2-4; D remains ambiguous. The CDR3 runs 13 residues. V lost 4 bases, J lost 7 bases, and 12 bases lay in between. Germline V gene sequence: CDR1 SGHKS, CDR2 YYEKEE (reference sequence). The CDR3 DNA follows: TGTGCCAGCAGCCGGCTGAGAGAGAACATTCAGTACTTC. It is translated as CASSRLRENIQYF.

The chain uses TRBV2 and TRBJ2-1; the match to TRBD1 covers 9 bases. Losses at the gene ends were 9 bases for V and 4 bases for J; bases not matched to a gene: 4. The length of the CDR3 is 13 residues. Germline CDR1 and CDR2: SNHLY and FYNNEI. Here the CDR3 reads CASEDRGYNEQFF. The CDR3 bases are TGTGCCAGTGAGGACAGGGGATACAATGAGCAGTTCTTC.

V gene TRBV12-3 or TRBV12-4 combines with J gene TRBJ1-1, with no clear D. The V gene lost 0 bases and the J gene lost 2 bases, with 13 bases spanning the gap. The CDR3 is 16 residues long. The CDR3 spells CASSLALGMENTEAFF. CDR3 DNA: TGTGCCAGCAGTTTAGCTTTGGGGATGGAAAACACTGAAGCTTTCTTT.

The chain carries TRBV9 and TRBJ2-1, with TRBD2 matching 12 bases. With V trimmed by 3 bases and J by 7 bases, 5 bases remained unmatched. The CDR3 spans 15 residues. Per the germline V gene, CDR1 is SGDLS and CDR2 is YYNGEE. DNA for the CDR3: TGTGCCAGCAGCGCTAGCGGGGGGGCTTCGAATGAGCAGTTCTTC. Amino acid sequence: CASSASGGASNEQFF.

This clonotype was picked up a small number of times. The J gene is TRBJ2-7, the V gene TRBV7-6; the match to TRBD2 covers 9 bases. The V gene's germline CDR1 is SGHVS and CDR2 FNYEAQ. Unmatched junction bases numbered 5, after V lost 0 bases and J lost 2 bases. CDR3 length equals 16 residues. The CDR3 reads CASSLALAGRPYEQYF. The CDR3 DNA reads as TGTGCCAGCAGCTTAGCCCTAGCGGGGAGACCCTACGAGCAGTACTTC.

The sample holds many counts of this clonotype. The chain carries TRBV5-1 and TRBJ2-1; the D call may be TRBD1 or TRBD2 (5 bases each). V gave up 4 bases and J gave up 0 bases, with 14 bases separating them. The germline CDR1 and CDR2 sequences are SGHRS and YFSETQ. The CDR3 consists of 16 residues. The chain's CDR3 is CASSPGPKSSYNEQFF. In DNA, the CDR3 is TGCGCCAGCAGCCCGGGACCGAAGAGCTCCTACAATGAGCAGTTCTTC.

This clonotype was counted ten times or more. V gene TRBV12-3 or TRBV12-4 combines with J gene TRBJ2-7, with D hard to call. The germline V and J ends were trimmed by 4 bases and 2 bases, with 6 bases remaining between them. The CDR3 loop spans 12 amino acids. CDR3 coding DNA: TGTGCCAGCAGTTCCCCCCCCTACGAGCAGTACTTC. Protein product: CASSSPPYEQYF.

The chain recombines TRBV18 with TRBJ2-1; D is unresolved. V dropped 2 bases and J dropped 4 bases, with 15 bases sitting between them. CDR1 is KGHSH, CDR2 LQKENI, per germline. The CDR3 length is 16 residues. CDR3 residues: CASSPISGPGYNEQFF. CDR3 in DNA: TGTGCCAGCTCACCAATATCAGGACCCGGGTACAATGAGCAGTTCTTC. Full variable domain (remainder filled in from reference TRBV18 and TRBJ2-1): NAGVMQNPRHLVRRRGQEARLRCSPMKGHSHVYWYRQLPEEGLKFMVYLQKENIIDESGMPKERFSAEFPKEGPSILRIQQVVRGDSAAYFCASSPISGPGYNEQFFGPGTRLTVL.

The rearrangement links TRBV12-3 or TRBV12-4 to TRBJ1-2; D is ambiguous. V lost 10 bases, J lost 4 bases, and 16 bases lay in between. The CDR3 is 13 residues long. Here the CDR3 DNA reads TGTGCCATCCGACTGGACGGCTCCTATGGCTACACCTTC. Encoded protein: CAIRLDGSYGYTF.

The CDR3: CASSIDGAGELFF. For the CDR3, the DNA is TGTGCCAGTAGTATTGATGGGGCCGGGGAGCTGTTTTTT. The chain carries TRBV19 and TRBJ2-2; D remains unclear. V was cut by 3 bases and J by 6 bases, with 8 bases left in between. Germline-derived CDR1 and CDR2 are LNHDA and SQIVND (reference sequence). The CDR3 extends over 13 amino acids.

The V gene is TRBV13, the J gene TRBJ2-5; TRBD2 matches at 8 bases. The CDR3 length is 16 residues. After removal of 0 bases from V and 0 bases from J, the junction contained 3 bases not matched to a gene. Germline CDR1 and CDR2: PRHDT and FYEKMQ (reference sequence). The CDR3 DNA sequence: TGTGCCAGCAGCTTAGGTGACGGGGGGGACCAAGAGACCCAGTACTTC. Its translation: CASSLGDGGDQETQYF.

This clonotype appeared a few times. The V call is TRBV7-2, the J call TRBJ2-1; tentative D call: TRBD2 (6 bases). CDR1 and CDR2 (germline): SGHTA, FQGNSA. Trimming left V 2 bases short and J 4 bases short, with 9 bases between. There are 14 residues in the CDR3. CDR3 sequence reads: CASSLLATYNEQFF. The CDR3 DNA sequence: TGTGCCAGCAGCTTACTAGCGACTTACAATGAGCAGTTCTTC.

The chain has TRBV6-2 or TRBV6-3 and TRBJ2-2, with D maybe TRBD2 (6 bases). The CDR3 has 11 residues. Germline V gene sequence: CDR1 MNHEY, CDR2 SVGEGT. CDR3 sequence (DNA): TGTACCGTTGGAGGGCCCGGGGAGCTGTTTTTT. It codes for CTVGGPGELFF.